This TCR beta chain was profiled in a study of shared clonotypes between healthy human individuals. Study-level information: There were three CD4 naive, three CD4 memory, two CD8 naive and one CD8 memory plates per donor. Study-level findings and limits: In four donors, around 4.5% of naive CD4 clonotypes appeared in common. Clonotypes shared by all four donors outscored non-shared clonotypes in generation probability.

V lost 4 bases and J lost 6, with 14 bases in between. The CDR3 has 13 residues. CDR1 and CDR2 from the germline V gene are SGDLS and YYNGEE. A remark on this clone: Its antigen remains unknown.

Genomic DNA per cell subset filled all wells of several immunoSEQ plates. Here immunoSEQ multiplex PCR was the method, and the copy in TCRdb shows in-frame clones only, minus some. The sample has 2 million or so clones, roughly 94% seen once. This chain links TRBV9 with TRBJ2-7; D is tentatively TRBD1 or TRBD2 (5 bases each). This TCR derives from a man aged 18 to 30 in good health. Specimen: naive CD4+ T cells sorted from blood. Subset noted: CD45RA+ positively selected. CDR3 DNA sequence: TGTGCCAGCAGCTCCTCTCGAGGGGCCGAGCAGTACTTC. Amino acids: CASSSSRGAEQYF.